This entry lists 17 T cell receptor beta chains sequenced from one sample in a study of shared clonotypes between healthy human individuals (dated by TCRdb to 2020 to 2021). Library creation used the immunoSEQ multiplex PCR assay. The clones in this table, taken by TCRdb from immuneACCESS, are in-frame only. Not every clone is retained; where verified, under half of the shortfall comes from an unresolved V gene, and the cause of the rest is unknown. This sample is represented by some 1 million clones; around 76% of them were singletons. In total, the top ten clones hold approximately 1.5% of the sample. The sequencing sample was made of memory CD4+ T cells sorted from blood. Interpreted using the paper, the cell subset or site label stands for: CD45RA-negative fraction. The receptors originated from a man younger than 35 in good health.

V and J are TRBV10-1 and TRBJ2-7, with 11 bases matching TRBD2. Germline trimming cut 3 bases from V and 2 bases from J; bases unmatched to any gene: 3. This CDR3 is 15 amino acids long. The germline gives CDR1 WNHNN, CDR2 SYGVQD (reference sequence). For the CDR3, the DNA is TGCGCCAGCAGTGAAGGTAGCGGGGGGGCCTACGAGCAGTACTTC. This encodes CASSEGSGGAYEQYF.

The chain joins TRBV5-5 to TRBJ1-2; a possible D gene is TRBD1 (5 bases). Trimming removed 0 bases from V and 2 bases from J, with 8 bases in between. This CDR3 is 14 amino acids long. CDR1 is SGHKS and CDR2 is YYEKEE in the germline V gene (reference sequence). CDR3: CASSLERGNYGYTF. In nucleotides, the CDR3 is TGTGCCAGCAGCTTGGAACGGGGCAACTATGGCTACACCTTC.

The V gene is TRBV5-1, the J gene TRBJ2-7; a possible D gene is TRBD2 (5 bases). Trimming cost V 0 bases and J 7 bases, with 14 bases left between them. Germline lookup yields CDR1 SGHRS and CDR2 YFSETQ. This CDR3 region has 14 residues. CDR3: CASSLEGGLREQYF. The CDR3 coding sequence is TGCGCCAGCAGCTTGGAGGGCGGGTTGAGGGAGCAGTACTTC.

The chain uses TRBV19 and TRBJ2-2, with a tentative D call TRBD1 (6 bases). V shed 5 bases and J shed 3 bases, with 13 bases lying between them. The CDR3 covers 15 residues. Germline V gene lookup returns CDR1 LNHDA and CDR2 SQIVND (reference sequence). The CDR3 here is CASSVQGPDTGELFF. The DNA of the CDR3 is TGTGCCAGTAGTGTACAGGGCCCGGACACCGGGGAGCTGTTTTTT. The full variable domain, completed using reference TRBV19 and TRBJ2-2, is DGGITQSPKYLFRKEGQNVTLSCEQNLNHDAMYWYRQDPGQGLRLIYYSQIVNDFQKGDIAEGYSVSREKKESFPLTVTSAQKNPTAFYLCASSVQGPDTGELFFGEGSRLTVL.

The rearrangement joins TRBV29-1 to TRBJ2-1, with TRBD1 identical over 9 bases. The CDR3 spans 21 residues. From germline, CDR1 is SQVTM and CDR2 ANQGSEA. V dropped 0 bases and J dropped 4; count of bases not matched to a gene: 22. CDR3 coding DNA: TGCAGCGTTGAAGATCTTGCCCTCGGGACAGGGAAAGGGTTGGCATACAATGAGCAGTTCTTC. This sequence encodes CSVEDLALGTGKGLAYNEQFF.

A single count supports this clone. The V gene is TRBV4-3, the J gene TRBJ1-2, with a possible D match to TRBD1 (5 bases). V was pared by 3 bases and J by 11 bases, with 16 bases between. From germline, CDR1 is LGHNA and CDR2 YSLEER. The CDR3 covers 13 residues. The chain's CDR3 is CASSHQGGFWYTF. The CDR3 DNA is TGCGCCAGCAGCCACCAGGGAGGGTTTTGGTACACCTTC.

This clone occurred once. V gene TRBV7-8 combines with J gene TRBJ2-7, with 9 bases that match TRBD2. CDR1 is SGHVS, CDR2 FQNEAQ, per germline. V gave up 1 base and J gave up 5 bases; unmatched junction bases: 9. The CDR3 loop spans 16 amino acids. The CDR3 nucleotides are TGTGCCAGCAGCTTAGGCGGTAGCGGGAGATCTCACGAGCAGTACTTC. Its protein is CASSLGGSGRSHEQYF.

The rearrangement links TRBV28 to TRBJ1-5, with TRBD1 identical over 7 bases. Germline assignment: CDR1 MDHEN and CDR2 SYDVKM. V lost 3 bases, J lost 3 bases, and 8 bases stayed unmatched. This CDR3 contains 16 residues. CDR3 nucleotide sequence: TGTGCCAGCAGTTTCCACAGGGGAGTTGACAATCAGCCCCAGCATTTT. This translates into CASSFHRGVDNQPQHF.

There are a few counts of this clone. The CDR3 region has the DNA TGTGCCAGCGGACTGGCGGGGGCCCTTGGTAGGCCCCAGCATTTT. Protein product: CASGLAGALGRPQHF. The chain links TRBV7-8 to TRBJ1-5; D may be TRBD1 (6 bases). The V gene lost 8 bases and the J gene lost 9 bases, with 23 bases spanning the gap. This CDR3 has 15 amino acids. Germline values: CDR1 SGHVS, CDR2 FQNEAQ. Looking up the rest from reference TRBV7-8 and TRBJ1-5 gives the full variable domain: GAGVSQSPRYKVAKRGQDVALRCDPISGHVSLFWYQQALGQGPEFLTYFQNEAQLDKSGLPSDRFFAERPEGSVSTLKIQRTQQEDSAVYLCASGLAGALGRPQHFGDGTRLSIL.

The rearrangement uses TRBV23-1 and TRBJ1-2; TRBD1 is a possible D gene (5 bases). TRBV23-1 is an open reading frame whose function is uncertain. Between the trimmed V and J ends, which lost 1 base and 0 bases, there was a span of 12 bases. The CDR3 runs 16 residues. The CDR3 sequence is CASSQYGTGTNYGYTF. In DNA form, the CDR3 reads TGCGCCAGCAGTCAATACGGGACGGGTACTAACTATGGCTACACCTTC.

V usage is TRBV14 and J usage is TRBJ1-2, with a tentative D call TRBD1 (5 bases). Trimming removed 3 bases from V and 5 bases from J, with 13 bases in between. The CDR3 totals 14 residues. The germline V gene encodes CDR1 SGHDN and CDR2 FVKESK. CDR3 sequence: CASSQSGGGYGYTF. CDR3 in DNA: TGTGCCAGCAGCCAGTCAGGTGGGGGGTATGGCTACACCTTC.

The chain couples TRBV30 to TRBJ2-1; maybe TRBD2 (6 bases). This CDR3 is built from 13 residues. In germline, CDR1 is GTSNPN, CDR2 SVGIG (reference sequence). V dropped 6 bases and J dropped 6 bases, with 15 bases sitting between them. The CDR3 DNA follows: TGTGCCTGTCATAGACTAGTAGCCAATGAGCAGTTCTTC. Translating gives CACHRLVANEQFF.

V usage is TRBV11-2 and J usage is TRBJ2-7; TRBD2 aligns across 8 bases. Germline assignment: CDR1 SGHAT and CDR2 FQNNGV. The CDR3 is 16 residues long. The trim removed 0 bases at V and 4 bases at J, leaving 8 bases unmatched. DNA for the CDR3: TGTGCCAGCAGCTTAGATCGGGGGACTAGTTTTTACGAGCAGTACTTC. Amino acids: CASSLDRGTSFYEQYF.

This clone was detected ten times or more. The rearrangement links TRBV6-1 to TRBJ2-6; 14 nucleotides match TRBD2. The germline CDR1 and CDR2 sequences are MNHNS and SASEGT. The trim removed 4 bases at V and 0 bases at J, leaving 8 bases unmatched. The CDR3 sequence is 20 residues long. The CDR3: CASSGGLAGGSYSGANVLTF. The CDR3, as DNA: TGTGCCAGCAGTGGCGGACTAGCGGGGGGCTCCTACTCTGGGGCCAACGTCCTGACTTTC.

The chain employs TRBV19 and TRBJ1-2; D perhaps matches TRBD1 (6 bases). V was shortened by 2 bases and J by 9 bases, with 19 bases between the two germline ends. The CDR3 is 15 amino acids. Germline assignment: CDR1 LNHDA and CDR2 SQIVND (reference sequence). The CDR3 region is CASSIKSDRIFRYTF. CDR3 nucleotides: TGTGCCAGTAGTATAAAATCCGACAGGATCTTTCGCTACACCTTC.

This chain links TRBV7-9 with TRBJ1-6; 7 bases are shared with TRBD1. Germline values: CDR1 SEHNR, CDR2 FQNEAQ (reference sequence). V trimming: 7 bases; J trimming: 7 bases; junction bases outside the gene matches: 7. The CDR3 totals 14 residues. In nucleotides, the CDR3 is TGTGCCAGCATCCCGGGACAGAAGAATTCACCCCTCCACTTT. Encoded protein: CASIPGQKNSPLHF. Together with reference TRBV7-9 and TRBJ1-6, the CDR3 gives the full variable domain: DTGVSQNPRHKITKRGQNVTFRCDPISEHNRLYWYRQTLGQGPEFLTYFQNEAQLEKSRLLSDRFSAERPKGSFSTLEIQRTEQGDSAMYLCASIPGQKNSPLHFGNGTRLTVT.

This clone was detected only a few times. This chain links TRBV2 with TRBJ1-1; possibly TRBD1 for D (6 bases). V lost 5 bases to trimming and J lost 7 bases, with 20 bases between them. This CDR3 is built from 15 residues. Germline V CDR1 and CDR2: SNHLY, FYNNEI. CDR3 region: CASSRDRPRGNEAFF. CDR3 DNA: TGTGCCAGCAGTAGAGACAGGCCCCGAGGTAATGAAGCTTTCTTT. The variable domain in full, with the rest retrieved from reference TRBV2 and TRBJ1-1, is EPEVTQTPSHQVTQMGQEVILRCVPISNHLYFYWYRQILGQKVEFLVSFYNNEISEKSEIFDDQFSVERPDGSNFTLKIRSTKLEDSAMYFCASSRDRPRGNEAFFGQGTRLTVV.